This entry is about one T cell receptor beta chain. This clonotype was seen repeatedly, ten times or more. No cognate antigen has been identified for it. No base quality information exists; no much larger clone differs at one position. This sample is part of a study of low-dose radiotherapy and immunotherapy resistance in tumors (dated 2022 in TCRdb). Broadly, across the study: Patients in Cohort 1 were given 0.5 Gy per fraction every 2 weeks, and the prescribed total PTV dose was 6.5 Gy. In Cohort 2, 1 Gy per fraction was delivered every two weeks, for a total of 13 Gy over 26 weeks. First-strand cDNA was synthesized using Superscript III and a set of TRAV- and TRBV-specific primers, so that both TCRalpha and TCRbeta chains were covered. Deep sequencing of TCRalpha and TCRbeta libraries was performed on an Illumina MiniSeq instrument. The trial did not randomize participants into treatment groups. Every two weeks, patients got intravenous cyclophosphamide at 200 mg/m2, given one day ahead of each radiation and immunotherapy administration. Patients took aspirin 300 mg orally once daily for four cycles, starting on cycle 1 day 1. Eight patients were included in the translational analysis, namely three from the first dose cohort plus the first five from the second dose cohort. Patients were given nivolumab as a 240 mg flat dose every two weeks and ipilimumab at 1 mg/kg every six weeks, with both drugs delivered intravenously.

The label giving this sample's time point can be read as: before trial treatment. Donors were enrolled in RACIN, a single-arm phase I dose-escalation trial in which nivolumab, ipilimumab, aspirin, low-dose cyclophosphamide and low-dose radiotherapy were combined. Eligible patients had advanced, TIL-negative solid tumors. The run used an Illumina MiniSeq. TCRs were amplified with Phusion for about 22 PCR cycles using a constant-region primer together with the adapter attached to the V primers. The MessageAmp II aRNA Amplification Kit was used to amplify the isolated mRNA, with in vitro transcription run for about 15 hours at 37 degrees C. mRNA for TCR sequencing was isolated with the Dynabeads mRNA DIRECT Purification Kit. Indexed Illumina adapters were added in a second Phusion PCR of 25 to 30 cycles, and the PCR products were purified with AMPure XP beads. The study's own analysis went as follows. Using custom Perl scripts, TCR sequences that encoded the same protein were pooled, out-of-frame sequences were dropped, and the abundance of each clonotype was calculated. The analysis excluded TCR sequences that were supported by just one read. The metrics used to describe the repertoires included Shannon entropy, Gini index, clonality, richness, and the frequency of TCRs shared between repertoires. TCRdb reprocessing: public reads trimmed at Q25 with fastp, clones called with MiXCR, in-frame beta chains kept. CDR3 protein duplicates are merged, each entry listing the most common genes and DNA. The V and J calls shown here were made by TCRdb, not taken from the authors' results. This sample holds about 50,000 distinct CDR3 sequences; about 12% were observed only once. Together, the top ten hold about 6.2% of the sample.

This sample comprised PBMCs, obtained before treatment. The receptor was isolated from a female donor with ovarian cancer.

The bases read TGCGCCAGCAGCTTGGTGGACAGGGTGATCTACGAGCAGTACTTC. Its protein reads: CASSLVDRVIYEQYF. Rearrangement joined TRBV5-1 to TRBJ2-7; the central 8 bases match TRBD1. V trim: 0 bases; J trim: 3 bases; unmatched bases: 5. The CDR3 numbers 15 residues from cysteine through phenylalanine. Only the CDR3 portion is preserved as DNA: 45 bases, with reading frame beginning at the first base. Reading the germline V gene gives CDR1 SGHRS and CDR2 YFSETQ.